The 20 T cell receptor beta chains listed next were all sequenced from one sample in a study of blood T cell repertoires in COVID-19. This table comes from immunoSEQ multiplex PCR, and its TCRdb copy is limited to in-frame clones, with some not included. The sample has about 190,000 clones, 70% to 90% seen once. Sequences were obtained from peripheral blood. Receptors were obtained from a woman aged 40 to 49 who had recovered from COVID-19.

V is TRBV11-2 and J is TRBJ2-7; possibly TRBD1 for D (7 bases). The ends were cut back, 1 base at V and 5 bases at J, with 12 bases in the middle. The CDR3 runs 14 residues. The V gene's germline CDR1 is SGHAT and CDR2 FQNNGV. The CDR3 protein is CASSLAGGQHEQYF. CDR3 nucleotides: TGTGCCAGCAGCTTAGCCGGGGGACAGCACGAGCAGTACTTC.

The genes are TRBV6-2 or TRBV6-3 and TRBJ1-1; 7 bases agree with TRBD1. Trimming removed 2 bases from V and 1 base from J; junction bases left unmatched: 7. The length of the CDR3 is 16 residues. Germline CDR1 MNHEY, CDR2 SVGEGT. In DNA form, the CDR3 reads TGTGCCAGCAGTTACCCGGGACAGTTTAGGAACACTGAAGCTTTCTTT. Its protein product is CASSYPGQFRNTEAFF.

The chain uses TRBV19 and TRBJ2-1, with a weak D call TRBD2 (7 bases). CDR3 length: 15 residues. CDR1 is LNHDA and CDR2 is SQIVND in the germline V gene (reference sequence). CDR3 amino acids: CASTGGGGAFNEQFF. In DNA, the CDR3 is TGTGCGTCGACCGGAGGGGGAGGGGCGTTCAATGAGCAGTTCTTC. The full variable domain, with the rest looked up from reference TRBV19 and TRBJ2-1, is DGGITQSPKYLFRKEGQNVTLSCEQNLNHDAMYWYRQDPGQGLRLIYYSQIVNDFQKGDIAEGYSVSREKKESFPLTVTSAQKNPTAFYLCASTGGGGAFNEQFFGPGTRLTVL.

The CDR3 loop is CASKGQAGAPNNEQFF. For the CDR3, the DNA is TGTGCCAGCAAAGGGCAAGCGGGAGCCCCCAACAATGAGCAGTTCTTC. The V gene is TRBV7-8, the J gene TRBJ2-1; TRBD2 agrees at 8 bases. J was trimmed by 5 bases and V by 7 bases; bases with no gene match: 13. The germline V gene has CDR1 SGHVS and CDR2 FQNEAQ. This CDR3 region has 16 residues.

V gene TRBV4-2 combines with J gene TRBJ2-3, with 12 nucleotides matching TRBD2. The V segment lost 4 bases and the J segment 0 bases; nucleotides outside the gene matches: 14. The CDR3 extends over 20 amino acids. Germline CDR1 reads LGHNA; CDR2 reads YNFKEQ. The CDR3 nucleotides are TGTGCCAGCAGCCCCCTAGCGGGAGGGCCCGGACTGTATAGCACAGATACGCAGTATTTT. It yields the protein CASSPLAGGPGLYSTDTQYF.

The rearrangement links TRBV5-4 to TRBJ2-5; 11 bases are a match to TRBD1. Germline loops: CDR1 SGHNT, CDR2 YYREEE (reference sequence). There are 15 residues in the CDR3. Trimming removed 4 bases from V and 4 bases from J; junction bases left unmatched: 6. The CDR3 here is CASSATGTGGETQYF. DNA of the CDR3: TGTGCCAGCAGCGCCACCGGGACAGGGGGAGAGACCCAGTACTTC.

The chain combines TRBV5-5 with TRBJ1-3, with TRBD1 as a possible D gene (5 bases). V shed 2 bases and J shed 0 bases, with 9 bases lying between them. Germline CDR1 is SGHKS and CDR2 is YYEKEE (reference sequence). This CDR3 has 15 residues. The CDR3 DNA sequence: TGTGCCAGCAGCTTTCGACAGCACTCTGGAAACACCATATATTTT. Encoded protein: CASSFRQHSGNTIYF. Full variable domain (missing parts from reference TRBV5-5 and TRBJ1-3): DAGVTQSPTHLIKTRGQQVTLRCSPISGHKSVSWYQQVLGQGPQFIFQYYEKEERGRGNFPDRFSARQFPNYSSELNVNALLLGDSALYLCASSFRQHSGNTIYFGEGSWLTVV.

The chain has TRBV12-3 or TRBV12-4 and TRBJ2-7, with 9 bases aligning to TRBD1. The CDR3 consists of 13 residues. V lost 6 bases and J lost 6; bases outside the gene matches: 6. CDR3 protein: CASRGQGYGEQYF. The DNA of the CDR3 is TGTGCCAGCAGGGGACAGGGATATGGCGAGCAGTACTTC.

The chain links TRBV4-3 to TRBJ2-7; D is possibly TRBD2 (6 bases). The germline CDR1 and CDR2 sequences are LGHNA and YSLEER. With 1 base removed from V and 3 bases from J, the gap between germline ends came to 13 bases. The CDR3 runs 15 residues. In DNA form, the CDR3 reads TGCGCCAGCAGCCAAGGATTAGCGGACAACTACGAGCAGTACTTC. It translates to CASSQGLADNYEQYF.

V is TRBV9 and J is TRBJ2-2, with 9 bases that match TRBD2. V was pared by 2 bases and J by 5 bases, with 4 bases of the junction left unmatched. This CDR3 is built from 15 residues. Germline values: CDR1 SGDLS, CDR2 YYNGEE. The CDR3 protein is CASSVSSGITGELFF. DNA for the CDR3: TGTGCCAGCAGCGTGTCTAGCGGGATAACCGGGGAGCTGTTTTTT. Full variable domain (outside the CDR3, taken from reference TRBV9 and TRBJ2-2): DSGVTQTPKHLITATGQRVTLRCSPRSGDLSVYWYQQSLDQGLQFLIQYYNGEERAKGNILERFSAQQFPDLHSELNLSSLELGDSALYFCASSVSSGITGELFFGEGSRLTVL.

V and J are TRBV19 and TRBJ1-1, with D possibly matching TRBD1 (5 bases). Trimming stripped 3 bases from V and 1 base from J, with 9 bases between. Per germline, CDR1 LNHDA and CDR2 SQIVND (reference sequence). The length of the CDR3 is 14 residues. The CDR3 DNA sequence: TGTGCCAGTAGTATTTCGGGGGGGAACACTGAAGCTTTCTTT. This gives the protein CASSISGGNTEAFF.

CDR3 sequence (DNA): TGTGCCAGCAGCCGGGACAGGGCTAGTCAGCCCCAGCATTTT. This sequence encodes CASSRDRASQPQHF. This chain links TRBV4-2 with TRBJ1-5; 9 nucleotides agree with TRBD1. The CDR3 has 14 amino acids. The V gene end was trimmed by 4 bases and the J gene end by 6 bases; junction bases not matched to a gene: 4. Germline loops: CDR1 LGHNA, CDR2 YNFKEQ.

The DNA of the CDR3 is TGTGCCAGCAGCTCGGGACAGGGGGGTAATCAGCCCCAGCATTTT. Residues: CASSSGQGGNQPQHF. This chain links TRBV28 with TRBJ1-5; 11 bases agree with TRBD1. With V trimmed by 6 bases and J by 4 bases, 5 bases remained unmatched. The CDR3 runs to 15 residues. Germline CDR1 MDHEN, CDR2 SYDVKM. The full variable domain, its missing parts supplied by reference TRBV28 and TRBJ1-5, is DVKVTQSSRYLVKRTGEKVFLECVQDMDHENMFWYRQDPGLGLRLIYFSYDVKMKEKGDIPEGYSVSREKKERFSLILESASTNQTSMYLCASSSGQGGNQPQHFGDGTRLSIL.

This chain links TRBV5-1 with TRBJ1-1; the match to TRBD1 covers 9 bases. J was trimmed by 2 bases and V by 4 bases; bases with no gene match: 6. Germline loops: CDR1 SGHRS, CDR2 YFSETQ. The CDR3 runs 15 residues. The CDR3 sequence is CASSGGTGRNTEAFF. The CDR3 DNA reads TGCGCCAGCAGCGGGGGGACAGGGCGCAACACTGAAGCTTTCTTT.

A single count supports this clone. The chain combines TRBV6-1 with TRBJ2-7; 10 bases fit TRBD2. Germline loops: CDR1 MNHNS, CDR2 SASEGT. V lost 2 bases to trimming and J lost 8 bases; unmatched junction nucleotides: 18. This CDR3 comprises 18 residues. This CDR3 reads CASSEYGLKVVAGGQQYF. The DNA of the CDR3 is TGTGCCAGCAGTGAATACGGGCTTAAAGTGGTAGCGGGAGGACAGCAGTACTTC.

The chain joins TRBV15 to TRBJ2-7; possible D gene TRBD2, 6 bases. Germline assignment: CDR1 LNHNV and CDR2 YYDKDF (reference sequence). This CDR3 has 15 amino acids. V shed 3 bases and J shed 0 bases, with 12 bases lying between them. The CDR3 DNA is TGTGCCACCAGCAGCCGCGGGGTAAGCTCCTACGAGCAGTACTTC. Its translation: CATSSRGVSSYEQYF.

The J gene is TRBJ1-1, the V gene TRBV30, with 8 bases that match TRBD1. V dropped 0 bases and J dropped 6; count of bases not matched to a gene: 9. Germline assignment: CDR1 GTSNPN and CDR2 SVGIG (reference sequence). The CDR3 totals 15 residues. The CDR3: CAWSVRLDRASEAFF. The CDR3, as DNA: TGTGCCTGGAGTGTGAGATTGGACAGGGCTTCTGAAGCTTTCTTT.

This chain links TRBV4-2 with TRBJ2-7; 8 bases agree with TRBD1. Germline V gives CDR1 LGHNA, CDR2 YNFKEQ. The junction had 7 bases not matched to a gene; V was cut back by 4 bases and J by 2 bases. The CDR3 has 15 amino acids. The CDR3 DNA is TGTGCCAGCAGCCCCCGGACAGGGAAGACCTACGAGCAGTACTTC. It yields the protein CASSPRTGKTYEQYF.

This clone has only a few counts. This chain uses TRBV30 with TRBJ2-7, with a tentative D call TRBD1 (5 bases). V was shortened by 4 bases and J by 10 bases, with 17 bases between the two germline ends. This CDR3 spans 12 amino acids. CDR1 and CDR2 from the germline V gene are GTSNPN and SVGIG (reference sequence). CDR3 nucleotides: TGTGCCTGGATTGATCAGGGAAGGCGACAGTACTTC. It is translated as CAWIDQGRRQYF.

CDR3 protein: CASREHRGPSYEQYF. CDR3 bases: TGTGCCAGCAGAGAACACAGGGGGCCCTCCTACGAGCAGTACTTC. The rearrangement links TRBV7-8 to TRBJ2-7; TRBD1 matches at 9 bases. Germline V lookup: CDR1 SGHVS, CDR2 FQNEAQ. The CDR3 extends over 15 amino acids. The J segment lost 0 bases and the V segment lost 6 bases, leaving 6 bases of the junction unmatched.